This TCR beta chain is from a study of blood T cell repertoires in COVID-19. The overall study: T cells, B-cell-depleted T cells, or PBMCs supplied cDNA or gDNA.

V lost 3 bases and J 4 bases, leaving 10 bases between the germline ends. Germline CDR1 SGDLS, CDR2 YYNGEE. The CDR3 has 13 residues. In the original analysis: Reference gene primer amplification gave estimated nucleated cell counts. TCRdb keeps only in-frame clones here, not all; method: immunoSEQ multiplex PCR. Clone size and the V and J calls come from that table; the DNA yielded D and trimming. In the table there are roughly 290,000 clones, about 86% of which are singletons. This TCR was sampled from a person between 65 and 79 years old with COVID-19, enrolled during active disease. Input material: peripheral blood. The chain combines TRBV9 with TRBJ1-2; TRBD1 is a possible D gene (6 bases). Here the CDR3 reads CASSAPTGYGYTF. In DNA, the CDR3 is TGTGCCAGCAGCGCCCCGACAGGCTATGGCTACACCTTC.